The 8 T cell receptor beta chains below were found in one sample sequenced in a study of cytotoxic CD8 clonotypes in ibrutinib-treated CLL (dated by TCRdb to the early 2020s). Interpreted using the paper, the time point label stands for: approximately eleven months on ibrutinib. Receptor amplification or capture employed the immunoSEQ multiplex PCR assay. TCRdb mirrors the immuneACCESS table, restricted to in-frame sequences. Some clones are absent from its copies; in checked studies, under half trace to an unresolved V gene, and the reason for the others is unknown. The sample profile shows nearly 100,000 clones; about 72% of them were found once. The ten largest clones capture less than 35% of the sample. The sequencing here drew on PBMCs, taken after 12 months of ibrutinib treatment. Receptors originate from a human donor with chronic lymphocytic leukemia.

The CDR3 nucleotides are TGTGCCAGCAGCCAGGGACAAACAAATGAAAAACTGTTTTTT. Translation gives CASSQGQTNEKLFF. V gene TRBV7-9 combines with J gene TRBJ1-4; possible D gene TRBD1, 6 bases. V lost 5 bases and J lost 5, with 12 bases in between. Germline CDR1 SEHNR, CDR2 FQNEAQ (reference sequence). The CDR3 has 14 amino acids. The full variable domain, rest sourced from reference TRBV7-9 and TRBJ1-4, is DTGVSQNPRHKITKRGQNVTFRCDPISEHNRLYWYRQTLGQGPEFLTYFQNEAQLEKSRLLSDRFSAERPKGSFSTLEIQRTEQGDSAMYLCASSQGQTNEKLFFGSGTQLSVL.

In this sample, this clone turned up a few times. The gene calls are TRBV10-1 and TRBJ2-2, with 8 nucleotides matching TRBD1. V trimming: 6 bases; J trimming: 4 bases; junction bases outside the gene matches: 7. The CDR3 runs 15 residues. CDR1 is WNHNN, CDR2 SYGVQD, per germline (reference sequence). CDR3 in DNA: TGCGCCAGCAGAGAGGACAGGGTTGCCACCGGGGAGCTGTTTTTT. Residues: CASREDRVATGELFF.

This rearrangement joins TRBV6-1 to TRBJ1-3, with D unresolved. CDR1 and CDR2 from the germline V gene are MNHNS and SASEGT. The CDR3 is made up of 15 amino acids. V was trimmed by 0 bases and J by 0 bases, leaving 6 bases between them. CDR3 sequence (DNA): TGTGCCAGCAGTGAAGCGGACGGCTCTGGAAACACCATATATTTT. It translates to CASSEADGSGNTIYF.

The chain is built from TRBV5-1 and TRBJ2-7, with 7 bases lining up with TRBD1. Trimming cost V 2 bases and J 2 bases; bases outside gene matches: 16. This CDR3 has 18 residues. Germline V lookup: CDR1 SGHRS, CDR2 YFSETQ. CDR3 sequence (DNA): TGCGCCAGCAGCTTACTCTACCAATTACCGGGACAGACCTACGAGCAGTACTTC. Amino acids: CASSLLYQLPGQTYEQYF.

V usage is TRBV6-1 and J usage is TRBJ1-2, with unresolved D. Germline V gene lookup returns CDR1 MNHNS and CDR2 SASEGT. There are 16 residues in the CDR3. Trimming shortened V by 4 bases and J by 7 bases, and 22 bases separated the two germline ends. CDR3 DNA sequence: TGTGCCAGCAGTGTGGCAGGCGGACTGTCAGCCACTGGCTACACCTTC. Protein sequence: CASSVAGGLSATGYTF.

V is TRBV9 and J is TRBJ2-1, with 8 bases aligning to TRBD2. With 1 base clipped from V and 8 bases from J, the junction kept 2 bases outside the gene matches. The CDR3 extends over 13 amino acids. Germline CDR1 is SGDLS and CDR2 is YYNGEE. DNA of the CDR3: TGTGCCAGCAGCGTAACGCGGGGGGATGAGCAGTTCTTC. It encodes CASSVTRGDEQFF. The whole variable domain, remainder taken from reference TRBV9 and TRBJ2-1, is DSGVTQTPKHLITATGQRVTLRCSPRSGDLSVYWYQQSLDQGLQFLIQYYNGEERAKGNILERFSAQQFPDLHSELNLSSLELGDSALYFCASSVTRGDEQFFGPGTRLTVL.

The gene calls are TRBV7-2 and TRBJ2-7; TRBD1 is a possible D gene (5 bases). The CDR3 length is 13 residues. The germline gives CDR1 SGHTA, CDR2 FQGNSA. V was shortened by 5 bases and J by 7 bases, with 15 bases between the two germline ends. Here the CDR3 reads CASSGAASREQYF. CDR3 nucleotide sequence: TGTGCCAGCAGCGGGGCAGCTAGTCGTGAGCAGTACTTC.

The chain recombines TRBV2 with TRBJ1-2; no clear D gene. The CDR3 spans 14 residues. Germline-derived CDR1 and CDR2 are SNHLY and FYNNEI. V was pared by 6 bases and J by 4 bases, with 15 bases between. CDR3 region: CASRTVLASYGYTF. The CDR3 nucleotides are TGTGCCAGCAGAACAGTATTAGCGAGCTATGGCTACACCTTC.